This is a list of T cell receptor beta chains from one sample in a study of T cell changes during pregnancy in multiple sclerosis. Repertoires were generated with immunoSEQ multiplex PCR, while TCRdb's copy carries only in-frame clones and drops some. The sample has about 43,000 clones, roughly 88% seen once. Source: peripheral blood, taken in the first trimester of pregnancy. The source of these receptors is a female donor in good health, enrolled as a control in a pregnancy study. CDR3s include the opening cysteine and the closing phenylalanine or tryptophan.

V gene: TRBV7-9
J gene: TRBJ2-7
CDR3 protein: CASTVGQGSYEQYF

V gene: TRBV5-1
J gene: TRBJ2-3
CDR3 protein: CASGYTGEANTDTQYF

V gene: TRBV6-6
J gene: TRBJ1-4
CDR3 protein: CASSYRGNEKLFF

V gene: TRBV7-2
J gene: TRBJ2-2
CDR3 protein: CATTKDREANTGELFF

V gene: TRBV6-1
J gene: TRBJ1-3
CDR3 protein: CASSEWAGNPNTIYF

V gene: TRBV19
J gene: TRBJ2-5
CDR3 protein: CASSSRGGGSGYQETQYF

V gene: TRBV6-4
J gene: TRBJ2-2
CDR3 protein: CASSEGPGTGGGELFF

V gene: TRBV13
J gene: TRBJ1-2
CDR3 protein: CASSLQRRGYTF

V gene: TRBV5-1
J gene: TRBJ1-1
CDR3 protein: CASSLREGLTEAFF

V gene: TRBV30
J gene: TRBJ1-2
CDR3 protein: CAWDSGTPNYGYTF

V gene: TRBV18
J gene: TRBJ1-6
CDR3 protein: CASSPPDRDTTNSPLHF

V gene: TRBV18
J gene: TRBJ1-4
CDR3 protein: CASSPPTSREKLFF

V gene: TRBV4-1
J gene: TRBJ1-1
CDR3 protein: CASSQDVIGTEAFF